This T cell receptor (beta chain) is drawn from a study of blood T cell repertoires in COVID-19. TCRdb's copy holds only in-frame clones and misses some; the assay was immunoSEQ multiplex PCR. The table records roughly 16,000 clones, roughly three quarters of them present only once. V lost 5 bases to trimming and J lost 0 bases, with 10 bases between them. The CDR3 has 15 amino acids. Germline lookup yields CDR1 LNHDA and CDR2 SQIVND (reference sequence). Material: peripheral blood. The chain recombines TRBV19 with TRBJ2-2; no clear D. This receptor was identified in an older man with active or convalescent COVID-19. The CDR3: CASSDRTPNTGELFF. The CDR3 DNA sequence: TGTGCCAGTAGTGATCGTACTCCGAACACCGGGGAGCTGTTTTTT.